One and the same sample provided the 29 T cell receptor beta chains below, sequenced in a study of CD8+ T cells in alopecia areata. After isolation, RNA underwent reverse transcription to generate cDNA as the sequencing template. TCRdb's copy holds only in-frame clones and misses some; the assay was immunoSEQ multiplex PCR. The repertoire has 95,000 to 120,000 clones, approximately 63% of them found once; the top ten carry 20% to 25%. Sequenced sample: CD8+ T cells sorted from blood. The receptors here all came from a human donor in good health.

This clone was counted a few times. The chain joins TRBV5-8 to TRBJ1-1, with 9 bases identical to TRBD1. CDR1 SGHTS and CDR2 YDEGEE come from the germline V gene. CDR3 length equals 15 residues. V shed 3 bases and J 4 bases; nucleotides not matched to a gene: 7. The CDR3 DNA follows: TGTGCCAGCAGCTCCAAGACAGGGGGTTTCACTGAAGCTTTCTTT. It yields the protein CASSSKTGGFTEAFF.

This clone was found a few times. The chain combines TRBV19 with TRBJ1-4, with D unclear. CDR3 length: 15 residues. Trimming took off 9 bases at V and 4 bases at J, with 18 bases between the two ends. CDR1 LNHDA and CDR2 SQIVND come from the germline V gene (reference sequence). The CDR3 loop reads CASLPRDGVNEKLFF. CDR3 in DNA: TGTGCCAGCCTCCCCCGGGATGGCGTTAATGAAAAACTGTTTTTT.

This clone was observed a few times. The rearrangement links TRBV5-6 to TRBJ2-1; 12 bases are shared with TRBD2. V was clipped by 4 bases and J by 6 bases; unmatched bases: 5. From germline, CDR1 is SGHDT and CDR2 YYEEEE. This CDR3 comprises 15 residues. The CDR3 DNA sequence: TGTGCCAGCAGCCCGCTAGCGGGGGGGCCCAATGAGCAGTTCTTC. This codes for CASSPLAGGPNEQFF. Full variable domain (rest looked up from reference TRBV5-6 and TRBJ2-1): DAGVTQSPTHLIKTRGQQVTLRCSPKSGHDTVSWYQQALGQGPQFIFQYYEEEERQRGNFPDRFSGHQFPNYSSELNVNALLLGDSALYLCASSPLAGGPNEQFFGPGTRLTVL.

This sequence joins TRBV6-1 and TRBJ2-1; TRBD2 aligns across 10 bases. Germline assignment: CDR1 MNHNS and CDR2 SASEGT. The CDR3 covers 16 residues. With V trimmed by 1 base and J by 9 bases, 9 bases remained unmatched. In nucleotides, the CDR3 is TGTGCCAGCAGTGAAGTCCTAGCGGGGGCGGGAGTTGAGCAGTTCTTC. Residues: CASSEVLAGAGVEQFF.

This clone was observed a few times. The V call is TRBV30, the J call TRBJ2-1, with a weak D call TRBD1 (5 bases). The CDR3 runs 11 residues. CDR1 and CDR2 from the germline V gene are GTSNPN and SVGIG (reference sequence). With 8 bases removed from V and 10 bases from J, the gap between germline ends came to 15 bases. CDR3 DNA sequence: TGTGCCGGAGTTTGGGCAGGGGAGCAGTTCTTC. Its protein is CAGVWAGEQFF.

J is TRBJ1-1 and V is TRBV20-1; D gene uncertain. Germline CDR1 is DFQATT and CDR2 is SNEGSKA (reference sequence). The CDR3 consists of 10 residues. Between the trimmed V and J ends, which lost 7 bases and 1 base, there was a span of 4 bases. The chain's CDR3 is CSVRNTEAFF. The DNA of the CDR3 is TGCAGTGTAAGGAACACTGAAGCTTTCTTT.

V and J are TRBV7-2 and TRBJ2-7; 10 nucleotides line up with TRBD2. Germline CDR1 and CDR2: SGHTA and FQGNSA. This CDR3 spans 14 amino acids. Germline trimming cut 5 bases from V and 3 bases from J; bases unmatched to any gene: 4. CDR3 DNA: TGTGCCAGCAGCCACAGCGGGGGGGACTACGAGCAGTACTTC. Protein product: CASSHSGGDYEQYF.

The gene calls are TRBV25-1 and TRBJ2-7; D might be TRBD1 or TRBD2, each matching 6 bases. The germline V gene encodes CDR1 MGHDK and CDR2 SYGVNS. The V gene lost 1 base and the J gene lost 2 bases, with 15 bases spanning the gap. The CDR3 has 16 residues. The CDR3 sequence is CASSELGGRGAYEQYF. The DNA for the CDR3 is TGTGCCAGCAGTGAATTAGGGGGGCGAGGGGCCTACGAGCAGTACTTC.

This chain links TRBV4-1 with TRBJ2-7; D not resolved. This CDR3 region has 13 residues. Germline CDR1 is MGHRA and CDR2 is YSYEKL. V lost 8 bases to trimming and J lost 2 bases, with 13 bases between them. Written as DNA, the CDR3 is TGCGCCAGCTCTCATTCCGGAACCTACGAGCAGTACTTC. This codes for CASSHSGTYEQYF.

The chain is built from TRBV10-3 and TRBJ1-2, with D unclear. V dropped 5 bases and J dropped 1 base, with 11 bases sitting between them. The CDR3 contains 14 residues. The germline gives CDR1 ENHRY, CDR2 SYGVKD. The CDR3 DNA sequence: TGTGCCATCAGTCCCGGACCACTTAACTATGGCTACACCTTC. Protein: CAISPGPLNYGYTF.

The rearrangement links TRBV7-9 to TRBJ2-1, with D possibly being TRBD2 (6 bases). In germline, CDR1 is SEHNR, CDR2 FQNEAQ (reference sequence). V gave up 8 bases and J gave up 1 base, with 6 bases separating them. The CDR3 extends over 12 amino acids. The CDR3 region is CASGTSYNEQFF. CDR3 nucleotide sequence: TGTGCCAGCGGGACTTCCTACAATGAGCAGTTCTTC.

J is TRBJ1-6 and V is TRBV29-1; possibly TRBD1 for D (6 bases). CDR1 SQVTM and CDR2 ANQGSEA come from the germline V gene. CDR3 length: 16 residues. V gave up 6 bases and J gave up 7 bases, with 22 bases separating them. The CDR3 reads CSVDFPMGGRNSPLHF. In nucleotides, the CDR3 is TGCAGCGTCGACTTCCCCATGGGGGGGCGAAATTCACCCCTCCACTTT.

CDR3: CASSLSGSNSPLHF. The CDR3, as DNA: TGTGCCAGCAGTCTTTCAGGATCTAATTCACCCCTCCACTTT. V and J are TRBV27 and TRBJ1-6; no reliable D call. The CDR3 is 14 residues long. The V end lost 5 bases, the J end lost 6 bases, and 11 bases lay between the germline ends. Looked up from germline, CDR1 is MNHEY and CDR2 is SMNVEV (reference sequence).

The chain joins TRBV5-6 to TRBJ2-7, with D uncertain. The germline gives CDR1 SGHDT, CDR2 YYEEEE. The V end was cut by 0 bases, the J end by 7 bases, with 11 bases between. This CDR3 is 13 amino acids long. The CDR3 coding sequence is TGTGCCAGCAGCTTGGGAGTGGTTGTAGAGCAGTACTTC. Its protein product is CASSLGVVVEQYF.

This clone has more than one count but fewer than ten. The rearrangement joins TRBV6-5 to TRBJ2-3; the D call may be TRBD1 or TRBD2 (5 bases each). Germline-derived CDR1 and CDR2 are MNHEY and SVGAGI. CDR3 length: 14 residues. Trimming left V 5 bases short and J 7 bases short, with 16 bases between. This CDR3 is CASSTRDGINTQYF. CDR3 DNA sequence: TGTGCCAGCAGTACCCGGGACGGGATCAATACGCAGTATTTT.

The rearrangement joins TRBV9 to TRBJ1-1; D unclear. This CDR3 is 13 amino acids long. The germline V gene encodes CDR1 SGDLS and CDR2 YYNGEE. V lost 0 bases to trimming and J lost 4 bases, with 7 bases between them. The CDR3 DNA sequence: TGTGCCAGCAGCGTAGGATCTGGCACTGAAGCTTTCTTT. Its translation is CASSVGSGTEAFF. Full variable domain (missing parts from reference TRBV9 and TRBJ1-1): DSGVTQTPKHLITATGQRVTLRCSPRSGDLSVYWYQQSLDQGLQFLIQYYNGEERAKGNILERFSAQQFPDLHSELNLSSLELGDSALYFCASSVGSGTEAFFGQGTRLTVV.

This clone turned up a few times. This chain joins TRBV29-1 and TRBJ1-2; 11 nucleotides align to TRBD1. This CDR3 region has 14 residues. V shed 7 bases and J 7 bases; nucleotides not matched to a gene: 11. Germline V gene sequence: CDR1 SQVTM, CDR2 ANQGSEA. CDR3 DNA sequence: TGCAGCGGAGCGACCGGGACAGGGGGTTCTGGCTACACCTTC. Translating it yields CSGATGTGGSGYTF.

V is TRBV19 and J is TRBJ2-7; perhaps TRBD2 as D (6 bases). CDR1 and CDR2 (germline): LNHDA, SQIVND (reference sequence). The CDR3 runs to 14 residues. The V gene lost 8 bases and the J gene lost 5 bases, with 19 bases spanning the gap. The CDR3 DNA reads as TGTGCCAGTCGATCGCGGGACTCCAGGGACGAGCAGTACTTC. As protein: CASRSRDSRDEQYF.

This clone has only a few counts. The chain uses TRBV5-6 and TRBJ2-3, with 7 bases fitting TRBD2. The CDR3 contains 12 residues. CDR1 SGHDT and CDR2 YYEEEE come from the germline V gene. The V and J ends lost 6 bases and 5 bases, in that order; junction bases with no gene match: 3. The chain's CDR3 is CASTRGGDTQYF. The CDR3 nucleotides are TGTGCCAGCACCCGCGGGGGAGATACGCAGTATTTT.

The chain uses TRBV5-4 and TRBJ1-2; D remains ambiguous. Trimming pared 1 base from V and 2 bases from J, leaving 12 bases between. CDR3 length equals 15 residues. Looked up from germline, CDR1 is SGHNT and CDR2 is YYREEE (reference sequence). CDR3 loop: CASSLRQIPNYGYTF. In nucleotides, the CDR3 is TGTGCCAGCAGCTTGCGGCAGATCCCGAACTATGGCTACACCTTC.

This clone was picked up one time. V gene TRBV29-1 combines with J gene TRBJ2-7; D might be TRBD1 or TRBD2, each matching 7 bases. The germline V gene has CDR1 SQVTM and CDR2 ANQGSEA. This CDR3 has 15 residues. The V and J ends lost 6 bases and 3 bases respectively, with 21 bases between them. CDR3 region: CSVQLGEGAGYEQYF. Here the CDR3 DNA reads TGCAGCGTCCAACTTGGGGAGGGGGCGGGCTACGAGCAGTACTTC.

The CDR3 spells CASSGPQGEQLYGYTF. The DNA of the CDR3 is TGTGCCAGCAGTGGACCACAGGGAGAACAGCTGTATGGCTACACCTTC. V and J are TRBV2 and TRBJ1-2; a weak D match, TRBD1 (6 bases). Germline assignment: CDR1 SNHLY and CDR2 FYNNEI. Trimming removed 4 bases from V and 5 bases from J, with 20 bases in between. The CDR3 has 16 residues.

The table lists this clone with a count of one. The J gene is TRBJ1-5, the V gene TRBV30, with D perhaps matching TRBD1 (5 bases). The CDR3 is 17 amino acids. Trimming took 3 bases from V and 4 from J, leaving 22 bases between them. In germline, CDR1 is GTSNPN, CDR2 SVGIG (reference sequence). The CDR3 DNA reads TGTGCCTGGAGATCATCTTACGGGACGGAGGCGAATCAGCCCCAGCATTTT. Protein sequence: CAWRSSYGTEANQPQHF.

The chain is built from TRBV28 and TRBJ2-7; 7 bases line up with TRBD1. The V segment lost 4 bases and the J segment 4 bases; nucleotides outside the gene matches: 10. This CDR3 has 15 amino acids. The germline CDR1 and CDR2 sequences are MDHEN and SYDVKM. The CDR3 sequence is CASSWPGRGWYEQYF. The CDR3 DNA is TGTGCCAGCAGTTGGCCCGGCAGGGGGTGGTACGAGCAGTACTTC.

DNA of the CDR3: TGTGCCAGCAGCTCTGCCCCTAATGCCTACGAGCAGTACTTC. Protein sequence: CASSSAPNAYEQYF. This chain uses TRBV7-6 with TRBJ2-7; D is unresolved. This CDR3 has 14 residues. With 4 bases removed from V and 2 bases from J, the gap between germline ends came to 12 bases. CDR1 is SGHVS and CDR2 is FNYEAQ in the germline V gene.

The V gene is TRBV19, the J gene TRBJ1-5; 7 nucleotides align to TRBD1. Germline lookup yields CDR1 LNHDA and CDR2 SQIVND (reference sequence). The junction had 4 bases not matched to a gene; V was cut back by 7 bases and J by 7 bases. The CDR3 covers 12 residues. CDR3 coding DNA: TGTGCCAGTACGACAGGGTCCCAGCCCCAGCATTTT. Translating gives CASTTGSQPQHF.

This clone has just a few counts. This chain joins TRBV9 and TRBJ1-2; D uncertain. Per germline, CDR1 SGDLS and CDR2 YYNGEE. The CDR3 has 12 residues. V shed 5 bases and J shed 4 bases, with 9 bases lying between them. The DNA of the CDR3 is TGTGCCAGCAGTTTATCGGGCTATGGCTACACCTTC. Residues: CASSLSGYGYTF.

This chain joins TRBV10-2 and TRBJ2-1, with D unclear. The CDR3 has 12 amino acids. V lost 4 bases and J lost 6, with 7 bases in between. The germline CDR1 and CDR2 sequences are WSHSY and SAAADI. The chain's CDR3 is CASSGPFNEQFF. The CDR3 DNA sequence: TGCGCCAGCAGTGGACCTTTCAATGAGCAGTTCTTC.

The chain employs TRBV5-6 and TRBJ1-2; TRBD1 agrees at 7 bases. The CDR3 has 14 residues. Trimming cost V 5 bases and J 8 bases; bases outside gene matches: 12. Germline loops: CDR1 SGHDT, CDR2 YYEEEE. CDR3 DNA: TGTGCCAGCAGGCAAGTCACAGGGGTCGGCGGCTACACCTTC. Amino acid sequence: CASRQVTGVGGYTF. The full variable domain, rest sourced from reference TRBV5-6 and TRBJ1-2, is DAGVTQSPTHLIKTRGQQVTLRCSPKSGHDTVSWYQQALGQGPQFIFQYYEEEERQRGNFPDRFSGHQFPNYSSELNVNALLLGDSALYLCASRQVTGVGGYTFGSGTRLTVV.